A selection of T cell receptor beta chains follows, all from one sample in a study of cytotoxic CD8 clonotypes in ibrutinib-treated CLL. Clones were sequenced by immunoSEQ multiplex PCR, and TCRdb holds only the in-frame ones, with some missing. The table includes 200,000 to 250,000 clones, roughly 70% detected once. Sequences were derived from PBMCs, sampled after 24 months of ibrutinib treatment. The receptors derive from a human donor with chronic lymphocytic leukemia. Each CDR3 is given with its conserved first and last residue. Fields, in order: V gene, D gene, CDR3 protein. D genes are given only for firm matches.

>TRBV6-5|.
CASSRTGRGGGYTF
>TRBV28|.
CASSSGTASSGNTIYF
>TRBV11-3|.
CASSLGAGRSTDTQYF
>TRBV2|.
CASSGQANQETQYF
>TRBV28|TRBD1
CASSSGGRYGYTF
>TRBV5-1|.
CASSSHRGGSTGELFF
>TRBV7-9|TRBD2
CASSLSSGIKETQYF
>TRBV7-9|.
CASSLSGTLPGDTQYF
>TRBV7-2|.
CASSLTSGGELFF
>TRBV30|.
CAWSLMTPGLATGELFF
>TRBV28|TRBD1
CASRGQGRYEQYF
>TRBV4-2|TRBD2
CASSQGTSGRVYEQYF
>TRBV29-1|.
CSVEDGIGTEAFF
>TRBV2|.
CASTRTGGRTEAFF
>TRBV19|.
CASSIGWGDSQPQHF
>TRBV4-1|TRBD1
CASSQKFGTVYEQYF
>TRBV28|.
CASSSRLVSYNEQFF
>TRBV27|TRBD1
CASNRQGATGELFF
>TRBV5-4|TRBD2
CASSLANEREQYF
>TRBV30|.
CAWTRDFGTYEQYF
>TRBV18|.
CASSPAGQGPYEQYF
>TRBV28|.
CASSLLSATGELFF
>TRBV29-1|.
CSALQGGTGELFF
>TRBV2|.
CASSDRGPLNNQPQHF
>TRBV4-3|.
CASSQEAGNTEAFF
>TRBV19|.
CASSMRSGTEKLFF
>TRBV5-1|TRBD2
CASSIGLASKETQYF
>TRBV27|.
CASADREGSTGELFF
>TRBV19|TRBD1
CASSADRGEQYF
>TRBV14|.
CASSHGIKQYF
>TRBV27|TRBD1
CASSGGQGPNQPQHF
>TRBV28|.
CASSSPGNSYEQYF
>TRBV29-1|TRBD2
CSVEPRLAFQETQYF
>TRBV28|TRBD1
CASSSGQGGTEAFF
>TRBV28|.
CASTQGFYGYTF
>TRBV14|TRBD2
CASTQKQGLSTSGIYNEQFF
>TRBV4-2|.
CASSQVLRGRENYGYTF
>TRBV25-1|TRBD1
CASGTTGIYGYTF
>TRBV18|.
CASSPIAGSYNEQFF
>TRBV19|.
CASSIGGRQETQYF
>TRBV27|TRBD1
CASSFWTGGAKNIQYF